The clone carrying this TCR beta chain has a handful of counts. These data are taken from a study of T cells in Graves' hyperthyroidism and ophthalmopathy. RNA transcripts yielded amplified TCR beta CDR3 regions. The HTBI set primed first-round TCR CDR3 RT-PCR. In TCRdb, the multiplex PCR reads were re-called with MiXCR into one record per CDR3 protein. This table holds over 200,000 distinct CDR3 sequences, roughly 15% found once. V lost 7 bases to trimming and J lost 2 bases; unmatched junction nucleotides: 7. The CDR3 is 13 residues long. Germline V lookup: CDR1 DFQATT, CDR2 SNEGSKA (reference sequence).

The chain uses TRBV20-1 and TRBJ2-7; 8 positions agree with TRBD1. The sequence was collected from a woman aged 40 to 55 with Graves' hyperthyroidism that later progressed to Graves' ophthalmopathy. Input material: blood. The CDR3, as DNA: TGCAGTGTGAGCGACAGGGGCGCCTACGAGCAGTACTTC. Protein: CSVSDRGAYEQYF.